This T cell receptor beta chain was profiled in a study of cytomegalovirus exposure and HLA in healthy donors. Regarding the study as a whole: Published work reported that the classifier diagnosed cytomegalovirus status with high specificity and sensitivity. Reports indicate that TCR beta sequences accurately predicted the HLA-A and HLA-B alleles of most subjects.

Remarks on this clone: No antigen is known for it.

The study ran its PCR with 60 Vbeta and 13 Jbeta primers. Method: immunoSEQ multiplex PCR; TCRdb's copy keeps in-frame clones and lacks some. Of fewer than 250,000 clones listed, 60% to 85% were seen once; the top ten hold approximately 1.1%. This clonotype was sampled from a middle-aged woman in good health and CMV-seronegative. Input material: PBMCs.

CDR3 residues: CASSTLADRVYNEQFF. The CDR3, as DNA: TGTGCCAGTAGTACATTAGCGGACAGGGTATACAATGAGCAGTTCTTC. The chain combines TRBV19 with TRBJ2-1; 8 bases map to TRBD1. Germline assignment: CDR1 LNHDA and CDR2 SQIVND (reference sequence). The length of the CDR3 is 16 residues. The V segment lost 4 bases and the J segment 4 bases; nucleotides outside the gene matches: 9.